This T cell receptor (beta chain) is from a study of blood T cell repertoires in COVID-19. Study-level background: COVID-19 samples collected from the United States, Italy and Spain covered acute and convalescent phases.

Seattle patient enrollment occurred during active infection, with longitudinal follow-up thereafter. The assay was immunoSEQ multiplex PCR, and TCRdb's table has in-frame clones only and misses some. The table lists roughly 150,000 clones, about 85% of them singletons, with 5.5% to 8% in the top ten. Sequencing input: peripheral blood. This TCR was recovered from a man older than 75 with COVID-19, enrolled during active disease.

The CDR3 region has the DNA TGTGCCAGCAGCGACCGGACAGGAGGCAATCAGCCCCAGCATTTT. Its protein is CASSDRTGGNQPQHF. The chain is built from TRBV7-9 and TRBJ1-5; 7 nucleotides match TRBD1. Trimming removed 5 bases from V and 2 bases from J; junction bases left unmatched: 6. In germline, CDR1 is SEHNR, CDR2 FQNEAQ (reference sequence). The CDR3 is 15 residues long.